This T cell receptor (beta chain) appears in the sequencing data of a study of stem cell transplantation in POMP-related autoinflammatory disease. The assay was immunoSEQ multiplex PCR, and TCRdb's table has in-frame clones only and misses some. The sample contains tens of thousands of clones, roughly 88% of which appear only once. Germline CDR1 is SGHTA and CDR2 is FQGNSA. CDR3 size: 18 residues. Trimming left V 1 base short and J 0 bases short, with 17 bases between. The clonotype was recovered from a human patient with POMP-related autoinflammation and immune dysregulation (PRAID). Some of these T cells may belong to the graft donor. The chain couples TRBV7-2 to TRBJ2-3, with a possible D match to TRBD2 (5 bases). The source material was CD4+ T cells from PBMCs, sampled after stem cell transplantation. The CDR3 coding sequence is TGTGCCAGCAGCTTAGACCCCGGACGGAGGAGAAGCACAGATACGCAGTATTTT. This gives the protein CASSLDPGRRRSTDTQYF. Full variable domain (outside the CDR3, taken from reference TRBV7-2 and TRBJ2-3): GAGVSQSPSNKVTEKGKDVELRCDPISGHTALYWYRQSLGQGLEFLIYFQGNSAPDKSGLPSDRFSAERTGGSVSTLTIQRTQQEDSAVYLCASSLDPGRRRSTDTQYFGPGTRLTVL.